A single sample is the source of the 10 T cell receptor beta chains below, sequenced in a study of blood T cell repertoires in COVID-19. Method: immunoSEQ multiplex PCR; TCRdb's copy keeps in-frame clones and lacks some. The sample lists about 130,000 clones, approximately 90% occurring once. Sequenced: peripheral blood. These receptors were obtained from a man in his 60s with active or convalescent COVID-19.

The chain has TRBV5-1 and TRBJ1-2; 7 positions match TRBD1. V was pared by 2 bases and J by 0 bases, with 4 bases of the junction left unmatched. CDR1 is SGHRS and CDR2 is YFSETQ in the germline V gene. This CDR3 contains 15 residues. DNA of the CDR3: TGCGCCAGCAGCTTCGGTGGGACAGCTAACTATGGCTACACCTTC. Its translation is CASSFGGTANYGYTF.

V usage is TRBV19 and J usage is TRBJ2-1; the match to TRBD1 covers 8 bases. Germline CDR1 and CDR2: LNHDA and SQIVND (reference sequence). The CDR3 spans 17 residues. The trim removed 3 bases at V and 5 bases at J, leaving 12 bases unmatched. CDR3 sequence reads: CASSIGGARTGNNEQFF. CDR3 nucleotide sequence: TGTGCCAGTAGTATCGGAGGGGCCAGGACAGGGAACAATGAGCAGTTCTTC.

This clone was seen once. This sequence joins TRBV28 and TRBJ1-6, with a tentative D call TRBD1 (6 bases). Trimming stripped 6 bases from V and 8 bases from J, with 17 bases between. Germline V CDR1 and CDR2: MDHEN, SYDVKM. The CDR3 spans 15 residues. The chain's CDR3 is CASRIRRWGHSPLHF. The CDR3 nucleotides read TGTGCCAGCAGAATCCGGCGGTGGGGGCATTCACCCCTCCACTTT.

This clone appeared a few times. The chain links TRBV7-9 to TRBJ2-7; 9 bases are a match to TRBD1. V gave up 5 bases and J gave up 6 bases; unmatched junction bases: 11. CDR1 SEHNR and CDR2 FQNEAQ come from the germline V gene (reference sequence). The CDR3 totals 15 residues. CDR3 nucleotides: TGTGCCAGCAGCACAACCGGGACAGGGAGGGGCGAGCAGTACTTC. Translating it yields CASSTTGTGRGEQYF.

The chain links TRBV19 to TRBJ1-5; 8 bases map to TRBD1. The CDR3 totals 15 residues. The trim removed 6 bases at V and 5 bases at J, leaving 9 bases unmatched. Germline V CDR1 and CDR2: LNHDA, SQIVND (reference sequence). Here the CDR3 reads CASRNRGQVYQPQHF. The CDR3 nucleotides read TGTGCCAGTAGAAATAGGGGACAGGTATATCAGCCCCAGCATTTT.

The table lists this clone with a count of one. The junction departs from germline at one end; a sequencing error may be responsible. The rearrangement joins TRBV2 to TRBJ2-7; 14 nucleotides match TRBD2. Germline V lookup: CDR1 SNHLY, CDR2 FYNNEI. The CDR3 loop spans 15 amino acids. The CDR3 protein is CASREGLAGGYEQYF. CDR3 nucleotides: TGTGCCAGCAGGGAAGGACTAGCGGGAGGCTACGAGCAGTACTTC.

V is TRBV6-1 and J is TRBJ2-5; tentatively, D is TRBD2 (5 bases). The germline CDR1 and CDR2 sequences are MNHNS and SASEGT. V was pared by 3 bases and J by 5 bases, with 10 bases between. The CDR3 is 13 amino acids. DNA for the CDR3: TGTGCCAGCAGTGAGTTAGCGAGGGAGACCCAGTACTTC. The encoded protein is CASSELARETQYF.

This rearrangement joins TRBV5-6 to TRBJ2-7; no clear D gene. Germline V gives CDR1 SGHDT, CDR2 YYEEEE. This CDR3 contains 12 residues. V was clipped by 5 bases and J by 0 bases, with 6 bases between them. Here the CDR3 DNA reads TGTGCCAGCAGTAAGAGCTCCTACGAGCAGTACTTC. This translates into CASSKSSYEQYF.

The chain links TRBV2 to TRBJ1-4; 7 bases agree with TRBD1. CDR1 and CDR2 (germline): SNHLY, FYNNEI. The CDR3 contains 15 residues. The V gene end was trimmed by 6 bases and the J gene end by 1 base; junction bases not matched to a gene: 5. CDR3 DNA: TGTGCCAGCAGCCTAAACAGGGGAACTAATGAAAAACTGTTTTTT. Translating gives CASSLNRGTNEKLFF.

The chain joins TRBV7-2 to TRBJ2-5; TRBD2 matches 14 bases. With 4 bases clipped from V and 5 bases from J, the junction kept 6 bases outside the gene matches. There are 16 residues in the CDR3. CDR1 and CDR2 from the germline V gene are SGHTA and FQGNSA. The CDR3 coding sequence is TGTGCCAGCAGCTCCAGGACTAGCGGGGGGAGGGAGACCCAGTACTTC. As protein: CASSSRTSGGRETQYF.